One sample yielded the 9 T cell receptor beta chains listed below, sequenced in a study of T-cell reconstitution after alpha-beta-depleted transplantation in children. Researchers prepared the TCRbeta library using unique molecular identifiers, the study reports. TCRdb reprocessed the PCR reads via MiXCR and lists one record per CDR3 protein. Altogether about 640,000 distinct CDR3 sequences are present, about 15% being singletons, with the ten largest covering about 1.1%. Sequenced here: PBMCs from the stem cell graft donor, sampled from the stem cell graft. The receptors stem from a human donor who donated a stem cell graft to a child with acute myeloid leukemia.

This clonotype has only one observation. V and J are TRBV7-2 and TRBJ2-7; a weak D match, TRBD2 (5 bases). V was pared by 1 base and J by 2 bases, with 9 bases between. The CDR3 loop spans 14 amino acids. The germline CDR1 and CDR2 sequences are SGHTA and FQGNSA. DNA for the CDR3: TGTGCCAGCAGCTTAGTCGCGGGCACCTACGAGCAGTACGTC. It is translated as CASSLVAGTYEQYV.

The DNA of the CDR3 is TGTGCCACCAGCAGAGCCCGCCGCTCTGGGGCCAACGTCCTGACTTTC. Its protein is CATSRARRSGANVLTF. This chain connects TRBV15 to TRBJ2-6; no reliable D call. Per the germline V gene, CDR1 is LNHNV and CDR2 is YYDKDF (reference sequence). CDR3 length: 16 residues. Trimming took off 1 base at V and 0 bases at J, with 7 bases between the two ends.

This clonotype was recorded many times. The J gene is TRBJ1-5, the V gene TRBV15; TRBD1 might be the D (5 bases). Trimming took 4 bases from V and 7 from J, leaving 14 bases between them. CDR3 size: 14 residues. CDR1 and CDR2 from the germline V gene are LNHNV and YYDKDF (reference sequence). CDR3 coding DNA: TGTGCCACCAGCACAGGGAACTCGGGGCAGCCCCAGCATTTT. Translating it yields CATSTGNSGQPQHF.

This clonotype has at least ten counts. The genes are TRBV20-1 and TRBJ2-1; D uncertain. Germline assignment: CDR1 DFQATT and CDR2 SNEGSKA (reference sequence). The CDR3 runs to 17 residues. Trimming removed 2 bases from V and 7 bases from J, with 24 bases in between. CDR3 sequence: CSARKSKARPGENEQFF. In DNA form, the CDR3 reads TGCAGTGCTAGAAAGTCCAAGGCGCGGCCGGGTGAAAATGAGCAGTTCTTC.

This clonotype has just a few counts. CDR3 nucleotide sequence: TGCAGTGCTAGGCGGACAGGAACATTGATTTACAATGAGCAGTTCTTC. Translating it yields CSARRTGTLIYNEQFF. This chain connects TRBV20-1 to TRBJ2-1, with 7 bases that match TRBD1. Germline loops: CDR1 DFQATT, CDR2 SNEGSKA (reference sequence). The CDR3 extends over 16 amino acids. V lost 3 bases and J lost 4; bases outside the gene matches: 12.

This chain joins TRBV2 and TRBJ2-5; the D gene is possibly TRBD2 (5 bases). Trimming shortened V by 5 bases and J by 5 bases, and 18 bases separated the two germline ends. CDR1 and CDR2 (germline): SNHLY, FYNNEI. CDR3 length equals 15 residues. The CDR3 sequence: CASSPWQARGETQYF. In DNA, the CDR3 is TGTGCCAGCAGTCCCTGGCAGGCTCGAGGGGAGACCCAGTACTTC.

This clonotype has at least ten counts. The chain has TRBV7-6 and TRBJ2-3; 9 bases agree with TRBD1. The length of the CDR3 is 15 residues. The germline gives CDR1 SGHVS, CDR2 FNYEAQ. Trimming removed 3 bases from V and 2 bases from J; junction bases left unmatched: 3. This chain's CDR3 is CASSFTGGFTDTQYF. CDR3 DNA: TGTGCCAGCAGCTTCACAGGGGGCTTCACAGATACGCAGTATTTT.

This clonotype showed up many times. The chain carries TRBV27 and TRBJ1-1, with D uncertain. V was pared by 6 bases and J by 2 bases, with 13 bases between. Germline V gives CDR1 MNHEY, CDR2 SMNVEV (reference sequence). The CDR3 totals 14 residues. As DNA, the CDR3 is TGTGCCAGCAGCCCCGCGGGCCTTAACACTGAAGCTTTCTTT. Its translation: CASSPAGLNTEAFF.

This chain connects TRBV6-7 to TRBJ2-3; TRBD2 agrees at 7 bases. TRBV6-7 is an open reading frame whose function is uncertain. V dropped 11 bases and J dropped 3; count of bases not matched to a gene: 11. This CDR3 is built from 14 residues. CDR3 sequence reads: CAGPAGEVTDTQYF. The CDR3 coding sequence is TGTGCCGGCCCGGCGGGGGAGGTGACAGATACGCAGTATTTT.